This T cell receptor beta chain originates from a study of identical twins. TCRdb reanalysed the 5' RACE reads using MiXCR and keeps one entry per CDR3 protein. Counted here are about 520,000 distinct CDR3 sequences, 20% to 25% occurring once; the ten biggest clones make up 0.8% to 1%. This clonotype turned up a few times. The CDR3 is 14 residues long. Germline V gene data show CDR1 as MDHEN and CDR2 as SYDVKM. Germline trimming cut 6 bases from V and 7 bases from J; bases unmatched to any gene: 7. This sample also belongs to another study, concerning T cells expressing NK-cell markers. That study reports: CD3+CD56+NKG2C+, CD3+CD56+NKG2C- and CD3+CD56-NKG2C+ T cells, once sorted, supplied the TCR beta repertoires. Researchers report these clonotypes also headed the CD3+CD56-NKG2C+ fraction in a handful of donors. HCMV specificity of expanded NKG2C+ T cell clones remained unclear.

V usage is TRBV28 and J usage is TRBJ1-2, with 11 bases fitting TRBD1. The clonotype comes from a woman aged 18-29 years in good health. Material: CD4+ T cells sorted from blood. The CDR3 here is CASRGTGGTSGYTF. CDR3 nucleotides: TGTGCCAGCAGGGGGACAGGGGGGACCAGTGGCTACACCTTC.